This passage covers 23 T cell receptor beta chains from one sample sequenced in a study of T cells in Graves' hyperthyroidism and ophthalmopathy. Amplified TCR beta CDR3 regions derived from RNA transcripts. TCR CDR3 regions were first amplified by RT-PCR with HTBI primers. TCRdb used MiXCR to reprocess the multiplex PCR reads, holding one entry per CDR3 protein. Counted here are approximately 410,000 distinct CDR3 sequences, roughly 14% occurring once; the ten biggest clones make up over 10%. The sample was blood. These receptors came from a young man with Graves' ophthalmopathy.

The table lists this clonotype with a few counts. The junction departs from germline at one end; a sequencing error may be responsible. The rearrangement uses TRBV20-1 and TRBJ2-7, with a possible D match to TRBD2 (6 bases). The CDR3 extends over 12 amino acids. Germline lookup yields CDR1 DFQATT and CDR2 SNEGSKA (reference sequence). The CDR3 region has the DNA TGCAGTGCTGTGGGAGGCCAATACGAGCAGTGCTTC. This translates into CSAVGGQYEQCF.

This clonotype was picked up many times. The gene calls are TRBV12-3 or TRBV12-4 and TRBJ2-7, with D perhaps TRBD2 (6 bases). CDR3 size: 13 residues. With 8 bases removed from V and 7 bases from J, the gap between germline ends came to 18 bases. CDR3 nucleotide sequence: TGTGCCAGCCGACTTCAAGGGGAGGAAGAGCAGTACTTC. Translated, it gives CASRLQGEEEQYF.

In this sample, this clonotype turned up many times. This chain joins TRBV27 and TRBJ2-5; 12 positions agree with TRBD2. The CDR3 is 16 amino acids. Unmatched junction bases numbered 10, after V lost 4 bases and J lost 7 bases. From germline, CDR1 is MNHEY and CDR2 SMNVEV (reference sequence). CDR3 DNA: TGTGCCAGCAGTTCGGGGACTAGCGGGCTTCACGGGACCCAGTACTTC. Residues: CASSSGTSGLHGTQYF.

The table lists this clonotype with many counts. This sequence joins TRBV11-2 and TRBJ2-7, with D tentatively TRBD2 (6 bases). The CDR3 runs 13 residues. Germline CDR1 SGHAT, CDR2 FQNNGV. The V end lost 1 base, the J end lost 3 bases, and 7 bases lay between the germline ends. The CDR3 DNA reads as TGTGCCAGCAGCTTAGTCGGGGGCTACGAGCAGTACTTC. Translated: CASSLVGGYEQYF.

This clonotype was picked up a small number of times. The chain carries TRBV4-1 and TRBJ2-5; D gene ambiguous. Trimming stripped 3 bases from V and 4 bases from J, with 18 bases between. Germline V lookup: CDR1 MGHRA, CDR2 YSYEKL. The CDR3 runs 16 residues. Written as DNA, the CDR3 is TGCGCCAGCAGCCAGAACGCTCGGGCCCAGGCAGAGACCCAGTACTTC. It codes for CASSQNARAQAETQYF.

This clonotype was found a few times. This may be a read error: a much more frequent sequence differs by one nucleotide. V is TRBV2 and J is TRBJ2-7, with D possibly matching TRBD2 (6 bases). This CDR3 is 13 amino acids long. Germline V gene lookup returns CDR1 SNHLY and CDR2 FYNNEI. V lost 9 bases and J lost 5, with 17 bases in between. The CDR3 here is CASRTGGIHEQYF. The CDR3 bases are TGTGCCAGTCGGACTGGCGGGATCCACGAGCAGTACTTC.

This clonotype was seen many times. V gene TRBV11-2 combines with J gene TRBJ2-7, with 8 nucleotides matching TRBD2. The CDR3 is made up of 16 amino acids. Germline CDR1 SGHAT, CDR2 FQNNGV. Losses at the gene ends were 5 bases for V and 6 bases for J; bases not matched to a gene: 15. Written as DNA, the CDR3 is TGTGCCAGCAGCCCCAATAGCGGGATAATTGTGGCCGAGCAGTACTTC. Protein sequence: CASSPNSGIIVAEQYF.

There are many counts of this clonotype. CDR3 sequence: CASSFTVQETQYF. The CDR3 DNA follows: TGTGCCAGCAGTTTCACGGTCCAAGAGACCCAGTACTTC. The V call is TRBV11-1, the J call TRBJ2-5; no firm D call. From germline, CDR1 is SGHAT and CDR2 FQDESV (reference sequence). CDR3 length: 13 amino acids. V gave up 6 bases and J gave up 1 base, with 9 bases separating them.

In this sample, this clonotype turned up many times. V gene TRBV7-2 combines with J gene TRBJ2-2, with D perhaps matching TRBD1 (5 bases). The germline CDR1 and CDR2 sequences are SGHTA and FQGNSA. The length of the CDR3 is 16 residues. Trimming cost V 5 bases and J 0 bases, with 13 bases left between them. The CDR3 sequence is CASSRSGFSNTGELFF. In DNA, the CDR3 is TGTGCCAGCAGCCGTTCAGGGTTCTCGAACACCGGGGAGCTGTTTTTT.

The V and J genes are TRBV7-2 and TRBJ2-1, with 7 bases aligning to TRBD2. V shed 2 bases, J shed 4 bases, and the junction held 29 bases outside the gene matches. From germline, CDR1 is SGHTA and CDR2 FQGNSA. The CDR3 totals 23 residues. The CDR3 DNA reads as TGTGCCAGCAGCTTAAGTCCTCGCTCCGACTTCGCAACTAGCGTTAAACGTTACAATGAGCAGTTCTTC. It codes for CASSLSPRSDFATSVKRYNEQFF.

The chain recombines TRBV19 with TRBJ2-7, with 10 bases matching TRBD2. The V gene's germline CDR1 is LNHDA and CDR2 SQIVND (reference sequence). This CDR3 has 15 residues. V was pared by 1 base and J by 7 bases, with 7 bases of the junction left unmatched. The CDR3 coding sequence is TGTGCCAGTAGTATAGGACTAGCGGGCCACTGGGAGCAGTACTTC. Its protein is CASSIGLAGHWEQYF.

This clonotype was seen many times. The CDR3 sequence: CASSYLAGGPSPDTQYF. In nucleotides, the CDR3 is TGTGCCAGCAGTTACCTTGCGGGAGGGCCATCCCCAGATACGCAGTATTTT. The rearrangement joins TRBV6-2 or TRBV6-3 to TRBJ2-3, with 9 bases identical to TRBD2. The CDR3 is 17 amino acids. Germline V CDR1 and CDR2: MNHEY, SVGEGT. The junction had 10 bases not matched to a gene; V was cut back by 2 bases and J by 4 bases.

The sample holds a few counts of this clonotype. V usage is TRBV4-2 and J usage is TRBJ2-1; 9 nucleotides line up with TRBD2. The CDR3 spans 16 residues. Germline V gene lookup returns CDR1 LGHNA and CDR2 YNFKEQ. The V and J ends lost 1 base and 6 bases, in that order; junction bases with no gene match: 7. CDR3 bases: TGTGCCAGCAGCCAAGTTTTAGCGGGAGAGAGCAATGAGCAGTTCTTC. This encodes CASSQVLAGESNEQFF.

This clonotype was seen ten or more times. The V call is TRBV6-4, the J call TRBJ2-3, with D possibly called TRBD1 or TRBD2 (6 bases each). Trimming cost V 7 bases and J 2 bases, with 13 bases left between them. The CDR3 is 14 residues long. CDR1 is MRHNA, CDR2 SNTAGT, per germline. For the CDR3, the DNA is TGTGCCAGCAAAAGATCGGGGGCCACAGATACGCAGTATTTT. Amino acids: CASKRSGATDTQYF.

This clonotype was detected only a few times. The chain carries TRBV5-1 and TRBJ2-7, with 12 bases that match TRBD2. Germline V gene sequence: CDR1 SGHRS, CDR2 YFSETQ. This CDR3 region has 14 residues. V lost 4 bases to trimming and J lost 7 bases; unmatched junction nucleotides: 6. The CDR3 DNA reads as TGCGCCAGCAGCGCCGGGACTAGCGGGTTGGAGCAGTACTTC. Translating gives CASSAGTSGLEQYF.

This clonotype was counted ten times or more. The gene calls are TRBV2 and TRBJ2-7, with D possibly TRBD1 on 5 matching bases. Between the trimmed V and J ends, which lost 4 bases and 2 bases, there was a span of 12 bases. The CDR3 consists of 14 residues. Germline CDR1 and CDR2: SNHLY and FYNNEI. The chain's CDR3 is CASSGAGQAYEQYF. The CDR3 nucleotides read TGTGCCAGCAGTGGAGCAGGACAAGCCTACGAGCAGTACTTC. Full variable domain (rest looked up from reference TRBV2 and TRBJ2-7): EPEVTQTPSHQVTQMGQEVILRCVPISNHLYFYWYRQILGQKVEFLVSFYNNEISEKSEIFDDQFSVERPDGSNFTLKIRSTKLEDSAMYFCASSGAGQAYEQYFGPGTRLTVT.

Points on this clonotype: A read error may be the cause here, since a much bigger clone is one base away. The chain recombines TRBV12-3 or TRBV12-4 with TRBJ2-4, with 9 bases lining up with TRBD1. V lost 4 bases, J lost 5 bases, and 0 bases stayed unmatched. The CDR3 loop spans 13 amino acids. This CDR3 reads CASSWTGENIQYF. Here the CDR3 DNA reads TGTGCCAGCAGTTGGACAGGGGAAAACATTCAGTACTTC.

The chain employs TRBV5-6 and TRBJ2-2; no firm D call. Trimming took 6 bases from V and 1 from J, leaving 16 bases between them. From germline, CDR1 is SGHDT and CDR2 YYEEEE. This CDR3 region has 16 residues. The CDR3, as DNA: TGTGCCAGCACCCTTGCCGACTGGGGGAACACCGGGGAGCTGTTTTTT. This translates into CASTLADWGNTGELFF.

This clonotype showed up just a few times. V and J are TRBV4-1 and TRBJ1-4; tentatively, D is TRBD1 (5 bases). Trimming removed 0 bases at V and 8 bases at J, with 13 bases between. The CDR3 totals 15 residues. CDR1 and CDR2 from the germline V gene are MGHRA and YSYEKL. This chain's CDR3 is CASSQDRTEGEKLFF. The CDR3 region has the DNA TGCGCCAGCAGCCAAGATCGGACGGAGGGGGAAAAACTGTTTTTT.

The sample holds many counts of this clonotype. The junction departs from germline at one end; a sequencing error may be responsible. The genes are TRBV18 and TRBJ2-7, with D perhaps TRBD1 or TRBD2 (5 bases each). Germline loops: CDR1 KGHSH, CDR2 LQKENI. The CDR3 contains 15 residues. The CDR3 protein is CASSAPGLGVYEQYF. CDR3 coding DNA: TGTGCCAGCTCAGCACCAGGACTGGGGGTCTACGAGCAGTACTTC.

The J gene is TRBJ2-1, the V gene TRBV7-9; 10 bases align to TRBD2. Germline CDR1 and CDR2: SEHNR and FQNEAQ (reference sequence). The junction had 15 bases not matched to a gene; V was cut back by 4 bases and J by 15 bases. The CDR3 is 15 residues long. In DNA, the CDR3 is TGTGCCAGCAGCTCAGAAGCGGGGGGGCCTCTTTCCCTGTTCTTC. Residues: CASSSEAGGPLSLFF.

This chain connects TRBV12-3 or TRBV12-4 to TRBJ2-5, with TRBD2 identical over 8 bases. CDR3 length: 14 amino acids. Unmatched junction bases numbered 6, after V lost 4 bases and J lost 5 bases. The CDR3 DNA reads as TGTGCCAGCAGTTCCCCGGGACTAGAGGAGACCCAGTACTTC. Translating it yields CASSSPGLEETQYF.

This clonotype was detected ten times or more. The chain carries TRBV2 and TRBJ2-1, with D possibly matching TRBD2 (5 bases). The CDR3 covers 15 residues. The V end lost 4 bases, the J end lost 1 base, and 11 bases lay between the germline ends. Germline CDR1 reads SNHLY; CDR2 reads FYNNEI. Written as DNA, the CDR3 is TGTGCCAGCAGTGTGGTCAGCGGATCCTACAATGAGCAGTTCTTC. Translating gives CASSVVSGSYNEQFF. Using reference TRBV2 and TRBJ2-1 for the parts outside the CDR3, the full variable domain is EPEVTQTPSHQVTQMGQEVILRCVPISNHLYFYWYRQILGQKVEFLVSFYNNEISEKSEIFDDQFSVERPDGSNFTLKIRSTKLEDSAMYFCASSVVSGSYNEQFFGPGTRLTVL.